Below, 6 T cell receptor beta chains from the same sample are listed, as sequenced in a study of cytomegalovirus exposure and HLA in healthy donors. Assay: immunoSEQ multiplex PCR; the TCRdb copy retains only in-frame clones and omits some. Of roughly 330,000 clones in the sample, 75% to 90% were seen once. Material for sequencing was PBMCs. These receptor sequences come from a woman in her 30s in good health and CMV-seropositive.

The chain is built from TRBV13 and TRBJ2-7; TRBD1 aligns across 7 bases. V lost 1 base to trimming and J lost 5 bases; unmatched junction nucleotides: 8. Germline CDR1 and CDR2: PRHDT and FYEKMQ (reference sequence). CDR3 length: 15 residues. The CDR3 here is CASSLARQGSNEQYF. For the CDR3, the DNA is TGTGCCAGCAGCTTAGCCCGACAGGGTTCTAACGAGCAGTACTTC.

The rearrangement joins TRBV4-1 to TRBJ2-1; 12 nucleotides match TRBD2. The CDR3 length is 15 residues. Germline assignment: CDR1 MGHRA and CDR2 YSYEKL. J gave up 8 bases and V 4 bases, and 6 bases lay outside the gene matches. The CDR3 DNA reads as TGCGCCAGCAGCCGACTACTAGCGGGAGGCCATGAGCAGTTCTTC. It specifies CASSRLLAGGHEQFF.

Points on this clone: One end of the junction fails to match germline, which may point to a read error. The genes are TRBV30 and TRBJ1-1, with 8 bases lining up with TRBD1. CDR1 is GTSNPN and CDR2 is SVGIG in the germline V gene (reference sequence). This CDR3 is 13 amino acids long. The CDR3, as DNA: TGTGCCCGGAGCCCAGGGGGCAGTACTGAAGCTTTCTTT. Translation gives CARSPGGSTEAFF. Full variable domain (rest looked up from reference TRBV30 and TRBJ1-1): SQTIHQWPATLVQPVGSPLSLECTVEGTSNPNLYWYRQAAGRGLQLLFYSVGIGQISSEVPQNLSASRPQDRQFILSSKKLLLSDSGFYLCARSPGGSTEAFFGQGTRLTVV.

The chain has TRBV19 and TRBJ1-5; D unclear. Germline CDR1 LNHDA, CDR2 SQIVND (reference sequence). The CDR3 has 12 residues. V was clipped by 5 bases and J by 0 bases, with 2 bases between them. The DNA for the CDR3 is TGTGCCAGTAGTTATAGCAATCAGCCCCAGCATTTT. Amino acid sequence: CASSYSNQPQHF.

Of note for this clone: Relative to the germline gene, one junction end is altered; a read error may explain this. The chain couples TRBV29-1 to TRBJ2-5; possibly TRBD1 or TRBD2 for D (5 bases each). CDR1 and CDR2 from the germline V gene are SQVTM and ANQGSEA. The length of the CDR3 is 14 residues. CDR3 sequence: CSVEARDEGLTQYF. The CDR3 DNA reads as TGCAGCGTGGAAGCCCGGGACGAAGGATTGACCCAGTACTTC.

V gene TRBV9 combines with J gene TRBJ2-3; 13 positions agree with TRBD2. Trimming cost V 4 bases and J 5 bases; bases outside gene matches: 10. This CDR3 is 17 amino acids long. Germline assignment: CDR1 SGDLS and CDR2 YYNGEE. DNA of the CDR3: TGTGCCAGCAGCTTTCGACTAGCGGGAGGTCCTGGAGATACGCAGTATTTT. Its translation is CASSFRLAGGPGDTQYF.